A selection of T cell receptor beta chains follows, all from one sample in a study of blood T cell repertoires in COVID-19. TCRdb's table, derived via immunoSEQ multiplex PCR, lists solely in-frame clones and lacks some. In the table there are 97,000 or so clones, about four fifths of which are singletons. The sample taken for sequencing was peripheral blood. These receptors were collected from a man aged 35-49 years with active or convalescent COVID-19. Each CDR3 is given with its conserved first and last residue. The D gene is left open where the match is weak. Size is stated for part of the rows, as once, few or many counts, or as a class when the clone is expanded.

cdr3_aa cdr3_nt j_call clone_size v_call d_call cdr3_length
CASRGLVGEAFF TGTGCCAGCAGAGGCCTCGTCGGGGAAGCTTTCTTT TRBJ1-1 few TRBV9 NA 12
CASSSWDRSSYEQYF TGTGCCAGCAGTTCTTGGGACAGGAGCTCCTACGAGCAGTACTTC TRBJ2-7 NA TRBV3-1/TRBV3-2 TRBD1 15
CASSQDLGGAPDTQYF TGTGCCAGCAGCCAAGATCTCGGGGGGGCCCCAGATACGCAGTATTTT TRBJ2-3 NA TRBV3-1/TRBV3-2 TRBD2 16
CASSNTGGLGYTF TGTGCCAGCAGTAATACAGGGGGCCTTGGCTACACCTTC TRBJ1-2 NA TRBV6-2/TRBV6-3 TRBD1 13
CASSYRTEQETQYF TGTGCCAGCAGCTACCGGACAGAACAAGAGACCCAGTACTTC TRBJ2-5 many TRBV14 NA 14
CASSDRPGTQYF TGTGCCAGCAGTGACAGACCTGGTACGCAGTATTTT TRBJ2-3 NA TRBV28 NA 12
CASSLVGGVSPLHF TGCGCCAGCAGCTTGGTTGGGGGCGTTTCACCCCTCCACTTT TRBJ1-6 NA TRBV5-1 NA 14
CATSDSRLAGGTDTQYF TGTGCCACCAGTGATTCCCGACTAGCGGGGGGCACAGATACGCAGTATTTT TRBJ2-3 NA TRBV24-1 TRBD2 17
CASSIERGTDEQFF TGTGCCAGTAGCATCGAGCGGGGCACCGATGAGCAGTTCTTC TRBJ2-1 few TRBV19 TRBD2 14
CASSLFGTLYTGELFF TGTGCCAGCAGCTTATTTGGGACTCTATACACCGGGGAGCTGTTTTTT TRBJ2-2 NA TRBV7-9 NA 16